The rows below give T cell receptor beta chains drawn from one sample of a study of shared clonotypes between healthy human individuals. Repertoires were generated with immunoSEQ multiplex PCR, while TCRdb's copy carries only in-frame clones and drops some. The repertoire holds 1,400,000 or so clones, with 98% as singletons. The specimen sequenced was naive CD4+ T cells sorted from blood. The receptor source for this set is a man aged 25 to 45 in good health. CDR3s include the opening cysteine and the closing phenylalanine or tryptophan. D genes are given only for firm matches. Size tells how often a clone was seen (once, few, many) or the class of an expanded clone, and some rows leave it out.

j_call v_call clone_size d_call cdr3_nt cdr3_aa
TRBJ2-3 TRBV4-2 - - TGTGCCAGCAGCCAAGAGGCGGGACTCCACACAGATACGCAGTATTTT CASSQEAGLHTDTQYF
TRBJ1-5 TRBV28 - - TGTGCCAGCAGTTTAGGGACGCTGAATCCAAATCAGCCCCAGCATTTT CASSLGTLNPNQPQHF
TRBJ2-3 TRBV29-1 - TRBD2 TGCAGCGTTGCAGGGACGGTAACTAGCGGGAGCACAGATACGCAGTATTTT CSVAGTVTSGSTDTQYF
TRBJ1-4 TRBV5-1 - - TGCGCCAGCAGCCGGCCGAATGAAAAACTGTTTTTT CASSRPNEKLFF
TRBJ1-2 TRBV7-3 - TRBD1 TGTGCCAGCAGCCCTGGGGACAGGAAGCTAGGTGGCTACACCTTC CASSPGDRKLGGYTF
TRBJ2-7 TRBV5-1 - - TGCGCCAGCCGAAGCCCGGGGTACGAGCAGTACTTC CASRSPGYEQYF
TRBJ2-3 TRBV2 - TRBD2 TGTGCCAGCAGTACTAGCGGGAGGGCGGCAGATACGCAGTATTTT CASSTSGRAADTQYF
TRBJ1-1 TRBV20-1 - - TGCAGTGCATACGACAGGGAAGCTTTCTTT CSAYDREAFF
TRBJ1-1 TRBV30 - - TGTGCCGGCAAGGGGTTTGGGGTCGTGTCGGAGAACACTGAAGCTTTCTTT CAGKGFGVVSENTEAFF
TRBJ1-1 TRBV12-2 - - TGTGCAAGTCGCTTAGTCCCTAAAATGAACACTGAAGCTTTCTTT CASRLVPKMNTEAFF
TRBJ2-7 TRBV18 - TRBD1 TGTGCCAGCTCAGTCCTGGGACAGGGGAAGGACGAGCAGTACTTC CASSVLGQGKDEQYF
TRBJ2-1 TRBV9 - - TGTGCCAGCAGCGTCGGGATCGTATCCTACAATGAGCAGTTCTTC CASSVGIVSYNEQFF
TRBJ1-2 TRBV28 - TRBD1 TGTGCCAGCAGTTTAACAGGGGGCGCATCTCTCTATGGCTACACCTTC CASSLTGGASLYGYTF
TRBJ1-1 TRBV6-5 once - TGTGCCAGCAGTTACTTGGACAGCATGAACACTGAAGCTTTCTTT CASSYLDSMNTEAFF
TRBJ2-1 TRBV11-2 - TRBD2 TGTGCCAGCAGCCGACTAGCGGGTTCCTACAATGAGCAGTTCTTC CASSRLAGSYNEQFF
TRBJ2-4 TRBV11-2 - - TGTGCCAGCAGCTTTACAGTGGGGGCCAAAAACATTCAGTACTTC CASSFTVGAKNIQYF
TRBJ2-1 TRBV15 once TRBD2 TGTGCCACCAGCAGGTTGGCGGGACTAGCGGGAGCAAATGAGCAGTTCTTC CATSRLAGLAGANEQFF
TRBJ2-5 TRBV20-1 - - TGCAGTGCTAAATTGGAGACCCAGTACTTC CSAKLETQYF
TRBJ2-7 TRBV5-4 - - TGTGCCAGCAGCTCGGCGGGGGAGCAGTACTTC CASSSAGEQYF
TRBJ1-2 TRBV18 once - TGTGCCAGCTCACCCTTGAAGGACTTCTTTCGGGGCTACACCTTC CASSPLKDFFRGYTF
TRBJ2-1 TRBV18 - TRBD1 TGTGCCAGCTCACCAGGGACAGGCTACAATGAGCAGTTCTTC CASSPGTGYNEQFF
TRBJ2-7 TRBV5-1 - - TGCGCCAGCAGCTTGGGTAGGGACTCCTACGAGCAGTACTTC CASSLGRDSYEQYF
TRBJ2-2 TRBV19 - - TGTGCCAGTAGTATAGATCGTGTTACCGGGGAGCTGTTTTTT CASSIDRVTGELFF
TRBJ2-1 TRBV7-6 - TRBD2 TGTGCCAGCAGCTCTAGGGCTAGCGGGAGATTAAGTGAGCAGTTCTTC CASSSRASGRLSEQFF
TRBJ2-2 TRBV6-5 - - TGTGCCAGCAGTTACTCACGGACAGACTTCCCCGGGGAGCTGTTTTTT CASSYSRTDFPGELFF
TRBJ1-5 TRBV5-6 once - TGTGCCAGCAGCCTTGGGGCTACCAATCAGCCCCAGCATTTT CASSLGATNQPQHF
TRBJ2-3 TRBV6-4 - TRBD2 TGTGCCAGCAGGTGGGCTAGCGGGATGGGAGGCACAGATACGCAGTATTTT CASRWASGMGGTDTQYF
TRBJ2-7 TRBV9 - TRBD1 TGTGCCAGCAGCGTAGGACAGGGGGCAACCGAGCAGTACTTC CASSVGQGATEQYF